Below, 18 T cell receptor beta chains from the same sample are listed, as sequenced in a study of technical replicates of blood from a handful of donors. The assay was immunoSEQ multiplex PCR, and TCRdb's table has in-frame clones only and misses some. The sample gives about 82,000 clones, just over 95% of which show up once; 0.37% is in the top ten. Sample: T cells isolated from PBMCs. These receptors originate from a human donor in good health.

The CDR3, as DNA: TGTGCCAGCAGTCTGTCGACAGCTAACTATGGCTACACCTTC. Protein product: CASSLSTANYGYTF. The rearrangement links TRBV27 to TRBJ1-2, with a tentative D call TRBD1 (5 bases). This CDR3 has 14 amino acids. The germline gives CDR1 MNHEY, CDR2 SMNVEV (reference sequence). Trimming took off 5 bases at V and 0 bases at J, with 10 bases between the two ends.

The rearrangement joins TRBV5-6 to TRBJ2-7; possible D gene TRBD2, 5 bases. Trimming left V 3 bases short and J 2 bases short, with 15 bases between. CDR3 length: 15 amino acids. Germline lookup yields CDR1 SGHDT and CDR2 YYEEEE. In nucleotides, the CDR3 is TGTGCCAGCAGCTCGACTAACGAGGTCCCCTACGAGCAGTACTTC. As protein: CASSSTNEVPYEQYF.

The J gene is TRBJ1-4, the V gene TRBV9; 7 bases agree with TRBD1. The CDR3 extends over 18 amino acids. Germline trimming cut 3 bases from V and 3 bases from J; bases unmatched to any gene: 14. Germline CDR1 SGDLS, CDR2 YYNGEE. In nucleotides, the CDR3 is TGTGCCAGCAGCGCTAAGGACAGGACCATCTCCTCTAATGAAAAACTGTTTTTT. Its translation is CASSAKDRTISSNEKLFF.

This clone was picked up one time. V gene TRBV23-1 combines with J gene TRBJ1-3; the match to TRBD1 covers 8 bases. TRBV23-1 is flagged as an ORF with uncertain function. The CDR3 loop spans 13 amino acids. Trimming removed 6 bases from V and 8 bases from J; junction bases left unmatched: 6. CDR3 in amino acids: CASSHRGMDTIYF. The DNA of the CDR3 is TGCGCCAGCAGCCACAGGGGGATGGACACCATATATTTT.

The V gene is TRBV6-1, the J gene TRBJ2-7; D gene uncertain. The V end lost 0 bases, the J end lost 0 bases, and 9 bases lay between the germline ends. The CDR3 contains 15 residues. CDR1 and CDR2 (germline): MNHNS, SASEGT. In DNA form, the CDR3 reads TGTGCCAGCAGTGAAGCGCTCTGGGCCTCCTACGAGCAGTACTTC. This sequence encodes CASSEALWASYEQYF.

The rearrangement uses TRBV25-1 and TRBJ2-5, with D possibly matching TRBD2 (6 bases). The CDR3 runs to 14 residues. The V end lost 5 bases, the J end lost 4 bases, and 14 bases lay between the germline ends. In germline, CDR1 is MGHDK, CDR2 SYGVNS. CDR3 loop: CASSHREVVETQYF. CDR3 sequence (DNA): TGTGCCAGCAGTCATAGGGAGGTTGTAGAGACCCAGTACTTC.

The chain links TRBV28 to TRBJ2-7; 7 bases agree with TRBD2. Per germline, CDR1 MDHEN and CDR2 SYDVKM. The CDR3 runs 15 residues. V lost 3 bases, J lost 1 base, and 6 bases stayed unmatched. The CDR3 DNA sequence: TGTGCCAGCAGTTTTGGCGCTAGCGGTTCCTACGAGCAGTACTTC. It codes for CASSFGASGSYEQYF.

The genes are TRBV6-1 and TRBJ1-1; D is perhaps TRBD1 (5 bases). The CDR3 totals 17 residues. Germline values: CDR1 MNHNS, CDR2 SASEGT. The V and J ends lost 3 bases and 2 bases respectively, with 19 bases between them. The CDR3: CASSDFPGRTFNTEAFF. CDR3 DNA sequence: TGTGCCAGCAGTGATTTCCCAGGGCGCACCTTTAACACTGAAGCTTTCTTT.

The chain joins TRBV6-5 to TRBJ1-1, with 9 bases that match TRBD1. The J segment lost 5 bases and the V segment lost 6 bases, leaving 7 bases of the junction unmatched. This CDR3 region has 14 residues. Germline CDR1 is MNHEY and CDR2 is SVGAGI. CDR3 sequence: CASSTGTGLTEAFF. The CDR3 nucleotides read TGTGCCAGCAGCACCGGGACAGGGTTGACTGAAGCTTTCTTT.

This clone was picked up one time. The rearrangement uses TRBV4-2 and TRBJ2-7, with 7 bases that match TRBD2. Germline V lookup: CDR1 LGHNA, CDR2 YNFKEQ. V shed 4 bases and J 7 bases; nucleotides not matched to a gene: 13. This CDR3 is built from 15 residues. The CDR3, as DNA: TGTGCCAGCAGCCCTGGTAGCGGGCTGTCTTATGAGCAGTACTTC. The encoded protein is CASSPGSGLSYEQYF.

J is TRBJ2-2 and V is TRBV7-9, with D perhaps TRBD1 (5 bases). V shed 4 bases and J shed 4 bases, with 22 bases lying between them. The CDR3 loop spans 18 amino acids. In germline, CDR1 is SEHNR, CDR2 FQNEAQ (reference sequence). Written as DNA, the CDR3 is TGTGCCAGCAGCTGGGGAAGTGAAGGGGATTACGGCACCGGGGAGCTGTTTTTT. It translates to CASSWGSEGDYGTGELFF.

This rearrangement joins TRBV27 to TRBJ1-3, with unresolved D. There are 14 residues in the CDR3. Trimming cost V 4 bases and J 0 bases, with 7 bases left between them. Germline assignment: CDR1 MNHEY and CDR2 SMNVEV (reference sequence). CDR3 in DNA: TGTGCCAGCAGTTCCGGAGACTCTGGAAACACCATATATTTT. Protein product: CASSSGDSGNTIYF.

The CDR3 region has the DNA TGCGCCAGCAGTGAGAAGGGGCGAGTCGATGAGCAGTTCTTC. Translated: CASSEKGRVDEQFF. J is TRBJ2-1 and V is TRBV10-1; TRBD1 is a possible D gene (5 bases). The CDR3 sequence is 14 residues long. The ends were cut back, 2 bases at V and 8 bases at J, with 13 bases in the middle. CDR1 is WNHNN, CDR2 SYGVQD, per germline (reference sequence).

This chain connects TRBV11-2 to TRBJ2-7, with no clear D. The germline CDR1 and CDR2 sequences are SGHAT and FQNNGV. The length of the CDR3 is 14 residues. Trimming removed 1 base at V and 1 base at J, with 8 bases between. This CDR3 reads CASSLAYSSYEQYF. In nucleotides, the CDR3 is TGTGCCAGCAGCTTAGCTTACAGTTCCTACGAGCAGTACTTC.

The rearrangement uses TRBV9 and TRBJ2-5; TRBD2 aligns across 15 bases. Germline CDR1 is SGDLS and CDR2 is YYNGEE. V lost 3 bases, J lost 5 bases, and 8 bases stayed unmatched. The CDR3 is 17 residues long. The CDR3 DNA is TGTGCCAGCAGCGCCGGGACTAGCGGGAGGATCCAGGAGACCCAGTACTTC. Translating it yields CASSAGTSGRIQETQYF.

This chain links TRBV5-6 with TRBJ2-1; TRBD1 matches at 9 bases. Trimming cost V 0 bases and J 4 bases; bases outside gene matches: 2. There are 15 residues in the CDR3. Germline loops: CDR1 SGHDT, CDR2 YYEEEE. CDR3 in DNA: TGTGCCAGCAGCTTGGACAGGGGGCTGTACAATGAGCAGTTCTTC. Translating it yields CASSLDRGLYNEQFF. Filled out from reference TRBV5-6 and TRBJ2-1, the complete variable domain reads DAGVTQSPTHLIKTRGQQVTLRCSPKSGHDTVSWYQQALGQGPQFIFQYYEEEERQRGNFPDRFSGHQFPNYSSELNVNALLLGDSALYLCASSLDRGLYNEQFFGPGTRLTVL.

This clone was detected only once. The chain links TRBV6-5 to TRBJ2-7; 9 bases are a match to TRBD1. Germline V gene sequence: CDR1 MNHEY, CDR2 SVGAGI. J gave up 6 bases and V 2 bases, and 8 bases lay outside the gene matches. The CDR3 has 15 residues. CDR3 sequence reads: CASSYLRTGVLEQYF. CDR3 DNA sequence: TGTGCCAGCAGTTACCTGAGGACAGGGGTACTCGAGCAGTACTTC.

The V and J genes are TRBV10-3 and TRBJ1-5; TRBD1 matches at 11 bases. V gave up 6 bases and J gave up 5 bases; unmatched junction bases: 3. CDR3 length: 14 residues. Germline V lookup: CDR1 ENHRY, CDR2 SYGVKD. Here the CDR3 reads CAIRGQGAHQPQHF. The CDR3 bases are TGTGCCATCAGAGGACAGGGGGCTCATCAGCCCCAGCATTTT.